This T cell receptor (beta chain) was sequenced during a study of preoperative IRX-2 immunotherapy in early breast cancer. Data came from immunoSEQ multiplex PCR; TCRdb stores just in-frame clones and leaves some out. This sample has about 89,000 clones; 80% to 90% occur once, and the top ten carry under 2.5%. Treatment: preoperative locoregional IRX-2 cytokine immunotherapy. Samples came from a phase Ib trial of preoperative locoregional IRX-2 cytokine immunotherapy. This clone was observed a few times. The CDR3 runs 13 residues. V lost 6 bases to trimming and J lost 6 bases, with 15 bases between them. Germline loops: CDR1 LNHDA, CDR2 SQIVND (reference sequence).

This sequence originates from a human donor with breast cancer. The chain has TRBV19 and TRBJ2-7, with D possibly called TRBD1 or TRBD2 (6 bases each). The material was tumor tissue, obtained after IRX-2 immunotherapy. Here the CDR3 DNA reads TGTGCCAGTAGGAGGGGGGTGACGGGCGAGCAGTACTTC. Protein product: CASRRGVTGEQYF.